A single sample is the source of the 28 T cell receptor beta chains below, sequenced in a study of blood T cells in healthy people across ages. The use of a sample-barcoded 5' primer and a J-beta primer mix characterized a second PCR of roughly 6 to 11 cycles. TCRdb independently ran MiXCR on the 5' RACE reads; one entry per CDR3 protein. This sample yields just under 550,000 distinct CDR3 sequences, of which 20% to 30% are seen a single time; roughly 9.4% belongs to the top ten. The same specimen was also included in a second study, on T cells of mothers and their children.

Material for sequencing was blood. The receptors derive from a boy under 18 in good health.

This clonotype was seen a few times. This sequence joins TRBV20-1 and TRBJ2-3; 7 bases are a match to TRBD2. CDR3 length: 14 residues. The V segment lost 3 bases and the J segment 3 bases; nucleotides outside the gene matches: 6. CDR1 DFQATT and CDR2 SNEGSKA come from the germline V gene (reference sequence). CDR3 sequence reads: CSARRGLVTDTQYF. The CDR3 bases are TGCAGTGCTAGGAGAGGACTAGTAACAGATACGCAGTATTTT.

On this clonotype itself: Without the conserved terminal phenylalanine or tryptophan, this CDR3 likely stems from a read error. Written as DNA, the CDR3 is TGCGCCAGCAGAGCGGGGAGCAATGAGCAGTTCTCC. Translating it yields CASRAGSNEQFS. This chain joins TRBV5-1 and TRBJ2-1; 7 nucleotides align to TRBD2. This CDR3 has 12 amino acids. CDR1 and CDR2 (germline): SGHRS, YFSETQ. V lost 5 bases, J lost 6 bases, and 2 bases stayed unmatched.

The gene calls are TRBV5-1 and TRBJ2-2, with TRBD1 identical over 9 bases. Germline CDR1 and CDR2: SGHRS and YFSETQ. The CDR3 is 16 amino acids. V was pared by 4 bases and J by 0 bases, with 4 bases of the junction left unmatched. Here the CDR3 DNA reads TGCGCCAGCAGCCGAAGACAGGGGGCGAACACCGGGGAGCTGTTTTTT. Translating it yields CASSRRQGANTGELFF.

This clonotype was counted only a few times. This chain connects TRBV6-2 or TRBV6-3 to TRBJ2-2; 7 nucleotides line up with TRBD2. V was pared by 2 bases and J by 7 bases, with 4 bases of the junction left unmatched. The CDR3 has 14 amino acids. Germline-derived CDR1 and CDR2 are MNHEY and SVGEGT. For the CDR3, the DNA is TGTGCCAGCAGTTACCGGGGGGAAAACGGGGAGCTGTTTTTT. Protein: CASSYRGENGELFF.

The rearrangement joins TRBV4-1 to TRBJ2-5; a possible D gene is TRBD2 (5 bases). The J call is doubtful: the DNA matches TRBJ2-7 better. From germline, CDR1 is MGHRA and CDR2 YSYEKL. This CDR3 is 13 amino acids long. CDR3 loop: CASSIKEAYEQYF. The CDR3 DNA follows: TGCGCCAGCAGCATTAAGGAGGCCTACGAGCAGTACTTC.

This clonotype has a handful of counts. The chain has TRBV6-2 or TRBV6-3 and TRBJ1-1; D is perhaps TRBD1 (6 bases). CDR3 length: 15 amino acids. Trimming left V 5 bases short and J 5 bases short, with 18 bases between. Germline assignment: CDR1 MNHEY and CDR2 SVGEGT. Here the CDR3 DNA reads TGTGCCAGCAGTAACAGGGAGGGAGGAAAAACTGAAGCTTTCTTT. Protein: CASSNREGGKTEAFF.

J is TRBJ1-4 and V is TRBV20-1; D perhaps matches TRBD1 (6 bases). This CDR3 is built from 15 residues. Trimming took off 0 bases at V and 8 bases at J, with 16 bases between the two ends. Germline-derived CDR1 and CDR2 are DFQATT and SNEGSKA (reference sequence). As DNA, the CDR3 is TGCAGTGCTAGAGATAGAGCGGACAGCCTGGAAAAACTGTTTTTT. Amino acids: CSARDRADSLEKLFF.

This clonotype was recorded a few times. V and J are TRBV7-2 and TRBJ1-1; D uncertain. Germline-derived CDR1 and CDR2 are SGHTA and FQGNSA. Trimming removed 5 bases at V and 4 bases at J, with 17 bases between. The CDR3 extends over 15 amino acids. The DNA for the CDR3 is TGTGCCAGCAGCGCCCAGCTTGGGAGAAGCACTGAAGCTTTCTTT. Amino acids: CASSAQLGRSTEAFF. The full variable domain, with the rest looked up from reference TRBV7-2 and TRBJ1-1, is GAGVSQSPSNKVTEKGKDVELRCDPISGHTALYWYRQSLGQGLEFLIYFQGNSAPDKSGLPSDRFSAERTGGSVSTLTIQRTQQEDSAVYLCASSAQLGRSTEAFFGQGTRLTVV.

This clonotype came up a few times. Since no conserved phenylalanine or tryptophan closes the CDR3, a read error is the likely cause. The chain recombines TRBV20-1 with TRBJ2-3; D not resolved. This CDR3 is 13 amino acids long. CDR1 and CDR2 (germline): DFQATT, SNEGSKA (reference sequence). V was clipped by 0 bases and J by 3 bases, with 7 bases between them. Written as DNA, the CDR3 is TGCAGTGCTAGAGATCTCAGGACAGATACGCAGTATCTT. Residues: CSARDLRTDTQYL.

This clonotype was seen only a few times. This chain links TRBV7-9 with TRBJ2-1; 8 bases are a match to TRBD2. Trimming at V came to 3 bases and at J to 5 bases, leaving 12 bases not matched to a gene. From germline, CDR1 is SEHNR and CDR2 FQNEAQ (reference sequence). The CDR3 contains 17 residues. The CDR3 nucleotides read TGTGCCAGCAGCTTCCGTGGGCGGGAGGATCCAAACAATGAGCAGTTCTTC. Amino acid sequence: CASSFRGREDPNNEQFF.

The gene calls are TRBV20-1 and TRBJ2-7; 9 bases line up with TRBD1. The J call is in doubt because the DNA end fits TRBJ2-1 better. The CDR3 runs 15 residues. Germline CDR1 is DFQATT and CDR2 is SNEGSKA (reference sequence). In nucleotides, the CDR3 is TGCAGTGCTAGAGTGTCGGACAGGGGATACAATGAGCAGTTCTTC. Amino acid sequence: CSARVSDRGYNEQFF.

The V gene is TRBV12-3 or TRBV12-4, the J gene TRBJ2-7; TRBD2 is a possible D gene (6 bases). Trimming removed 6 bases from V and 9 bases from J, with 24 bases in between. The CDR3 has 15 amino acids. This CDR3 is CASSDVGTDLRGQYF. CDR3 DNA: TGTGCCAGCAGCGACGTTGGGACTGATCTACGAGGGCAGTACTTC.

The chain recombines TRBV19 with TRBJ2-7, with D possibly being TRBD2 (5 bases). This CDR3 is 14 amino acids long. Trimming took off 3 bases at V and 3 bases at J, with 12 bases between the two ends. Germline V CDR1 and CDR2: LNHDA, SQIVND (reference sequence). The CDR3 spells CASSMSGSHYEQYF. DNA for the CDR3: TGTGCCAGTAGTATGTCGGGGTCCCACTACGAGCAGTACTTC.

The table lists this clonotype with a few counts. The CDR3 DNA is TGTGCCAGCAGCCTAGGAGGACCCTTGCATCTTCAAGAGACCCAGTACTTC. This sequence encodes CASSLGGPLHLQETQYF. This sequence joins TRBV14 and TRBJ2-5, with D possibly TRBD2 on 5 matching bases. This CDR3 contains 17 residues. Germline V gene sequence: CDR1 SGHDN, CDR2 FVKESK. Trimming pared 4 bases from V and 2 bases from J, leaving 20 bases between.

V usage is TRBV29-1 and J usage is TRBJ1-2, with a possible D match to TRBD1 (6 bases). The germline CDR1 and CDR2 sequences are SQVTM and ANQGSEA. Trimming removed 2 bases from V and 7 bases from J, with 14 bases in between. This CDR3 contains 13 residues. The CDR3 loop is CSVELFGTLGYTF. Here the CDR3 DNA reads TGCAGCGTTGAATTGTTCGGGACACTTGGCTACACCTTC.

Worth noting for this clonotype: This may be a read error, as it is one base from a much larger clone. The chain couples TRBV5-1 to TRBJ2-5, with D perhaps matching TRBD2 (5 bases). The J call is in doubt because the DNA end fits TRBJ2-7 better. The length of the CDR3 is 13 residues. Germline V gives CDR1 SGHRS, CDR2 YFSETQ. The CDR3 region is CAGSLGAPYEQYF. The CDR3, as DNA: TGCGCCGGCAGCTTGGGAGCCCCCTACGAGCAGTACTTC.

The rearrangement joins TRBV10-3 to TRBJ2-3; TRBD1 agrees at 9 bases. Trimming cost V 6 bases and J 3 bases; bases outside gene matches: 4. The CDR3 sequence is 14 residues long. From germline, CDR1 is ENHRY and CDR2 SYGVKD. The chain's CDR3 is CAIRGQGGTDTQYF. The CDR3 nucleotides read TGTGCCATCAGGGGACAGGGAGGAACAGATACGCAGTATTTT.

The rearrangement links TRBV2 to TRBJ2-1; D might be TRBD2 (6 bases). CDR1 and CDR2 from the germline V gene are SNHLY and FYNNEI. V gave up 0 bases and J gave up 9 bases, with 15 bases separating them. CDR3 length: 15 amino acids. This CDR3 reads CASSEARDLRSEQFF. The CDR3 DNA reads TGTGCCAGCAGTGAAGCGCGGGACTTACGCAGTGAGCAGTTCTTC.

The chain employs TRBV11-2 and TRBJ2-5; 8 positions match TRBD2. Per the germline V gene, CDR1 is SGHAT and CDR2 is FQNNGV. Losses at the gene ends were 1 base for V and 5 bases for J; bases not matched to a gene: 6. The CDR3 is 15 residues long. The CDR3 DNA sequence: TGTGCCAGCAGCTTAGCCCCAATAGCGGGGGAGACCCAGTACTTC. This encodes CASSLAPIAGETQYF.

This chain uses TRBV20-1 with TRBJ1-1; 7 nucleotides agree with TRBD1. The CDR3 contains 16 residues. V lost 4 bases to trimming and J lost 0 bases; unmatched junction nucleotides: 11. Germline V gene lookup returns CDR1 DFQATT and CDR2 SNEGSKA (reference sequence). As DNA, the CDR3 is TGCAGTGCTAAAAGACAGGGAGGGCATGTGAACACTGAAGCTTTCTTT. It codes for CSAKRQGGHVNTEAFF.

J is TRBJ1-2 and V is TRBV7-9; D perhaps matches TRBD1 (5 bases). Trimming took 0 bases from V and 14 from J, leaving 13 bases between them. The CDR3 loop spans 12 amino acids. Germline assignment: CDR1 SEHNR and CDR2 FQNEAQ (reference sequence). CDR3 sequence (DNA): TGTGCCAGCAGCTTAGCGACCAGGGCTAAAACCTTC. This encodes CASSLATRAKTF.

In the case of this clonotype: The junction does not match germline at one end; this may be a read error. This chain uses TRBV6-2 or TRBV6-3 with TRBJ2-5, with TRBD1 identical over 10 bases. The germline CDR1 and CDR2 sequences are MNHEY and SVGEGT. The CDR3 is 11 amino acids. CDR3 amino acids: CATGQGETRYF. The DNA of the CDR3 is TGTGCCACCGGACAGGGGGAGACCCGGTACTTC.

The CDR3 sequence: CASSEYSRKMTSLVTDTQYF. CDR3 nucleotides: TGTGCCAGCAGTGAATACTCACGGAAAATGACTAGCTTAGTCACAGATACGCAGTATTTT. The chain has TRBV25-1 and TRBJ2-3, with 7 bases matching TRBD2. The CDR3 totals 20 residues. Germline loops: CDR1 MGHDK, CDR2 SYGVNS. Unmatched junction bases numbered 17, after V lost 0 bases and J lost 2 bases.

Only a few counts were recorded for this clonotype. The J gene is TRBJ2-7, the V gene TRBV4-2, with TRBD1 matching over 9 bases. V dropped 4 bases and J dropped 2; count of bases not matched to a gene: 3. CDR1 and CDR2 (germline): LGHNA, YNFKEQ. The CDR3 is made up of 14 amino acids. CDR3 protein: CASSRGTGPYEQYF. The CDR3 DNA is TGTGCCAGCAGCCGCGGGACAGGGCCCTACGAGCAGTACTTC.

This clonotype was picked up many times. The CDR3 bases are TGTGCCAGCAGTTCCGGGACTAGCGGGAGGTCTGAGCAGTTCTTC. Its protein is CASSSGTSGRSEQFF. This rearrangement joins TRBV27 to TRBJ2-1; 15 bases map to TRBD2. V lost 4 bases to trimming and J lost 9 bases; unmatched junction nucleotides: 4. In germline, CDR1 is MNHEY, CDR2 SMNVEV (reference sequence). The CDR3 runs to 15 residues.

The J gene is TRBJ2-3, the V gene TRBV5-1, with 8 bases fitting TRBD1. After removal of 7 bases from V and 2 bases from J, the junction contained 6 bases not matched to a gene. This CDR3 is 14 amino acids long. CDR1 SGHRS and CDR2 YFSETQ come from the germline V gene. CDR3 DNA: TGCGCCAGCCGTGGACAGGGTCACACAGATACGCAGTATTTT. It encodes CASRGQGHTDTQYF.

The V gene is TRBV12-3 or TRBV12-4, the J gene TRBJ2-2, with 8 bases identical to TRBD1. The CDR3 contains 12 residues. V gave up 5 bases and J gave up 13 bases; unmatched junction bases: 6. The CDR3 DNA sequence: TGTGCCAGCAGTGGACAGGGTTGGTCGCTGTTTTTT. Translating it yields CASSGQGWSLFF.

This clonotype occurred many times. This chain links TRBV29-1 with TRBJ1-2, with 8 bases that match TRBD1. Germline-derived CDR1 and CDR2 are SQVTM and ANQGSEA. The CDR3 is made up of 13 amino acids. V shed 1 base and J 2 bases; nucleotides not matched to a gene: 0. This chain's CDR3 is CSVEGTGNYGYTF. CDR3 nucleotide sequence: TGCAGCGTTGAAGGGACAGGGAACTATGGCTACACCTTC.